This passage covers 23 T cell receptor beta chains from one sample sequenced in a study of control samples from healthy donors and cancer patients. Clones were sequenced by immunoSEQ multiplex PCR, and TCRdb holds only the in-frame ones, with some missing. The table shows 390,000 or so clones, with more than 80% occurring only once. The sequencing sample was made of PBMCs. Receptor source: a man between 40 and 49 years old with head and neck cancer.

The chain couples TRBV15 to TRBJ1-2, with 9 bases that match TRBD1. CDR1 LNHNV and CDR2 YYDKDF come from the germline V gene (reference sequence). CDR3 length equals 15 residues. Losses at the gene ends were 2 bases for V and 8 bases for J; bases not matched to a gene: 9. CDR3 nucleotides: TGTGCCACCAGCAGAAAGGGACAGGGAGGGGAGGGCTACACCTTC. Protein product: CATSRKGQGGEGYTF.

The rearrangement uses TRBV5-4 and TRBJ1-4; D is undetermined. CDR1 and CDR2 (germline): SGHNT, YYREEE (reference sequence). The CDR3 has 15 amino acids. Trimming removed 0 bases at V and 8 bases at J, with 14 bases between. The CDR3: CASSLDPAEREKLFF. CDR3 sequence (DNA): TGTGCCAGCAGCTTGGATCCAGCGGAGAGGGAAAAACTGTTTTTT.

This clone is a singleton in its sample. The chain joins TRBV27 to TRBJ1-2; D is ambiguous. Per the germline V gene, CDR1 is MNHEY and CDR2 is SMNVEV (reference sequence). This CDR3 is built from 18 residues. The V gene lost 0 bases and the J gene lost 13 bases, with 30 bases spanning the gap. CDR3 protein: CASSLSTVLSGPRSKPTF. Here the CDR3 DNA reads TGTGCCAGCAGTTTATCCACAGTCCTTTCCGGGCCCCGCTCCAAACCCACCTTC.

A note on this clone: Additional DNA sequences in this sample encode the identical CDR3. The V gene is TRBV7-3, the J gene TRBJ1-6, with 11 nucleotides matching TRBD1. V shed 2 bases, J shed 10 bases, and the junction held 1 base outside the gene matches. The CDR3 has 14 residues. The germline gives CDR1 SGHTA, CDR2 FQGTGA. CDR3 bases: TGTGCCAGCAGCTTAGGGACAGGGGGGTCACCCCTCCACTTT. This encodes CASSLGTGGSPLHF.

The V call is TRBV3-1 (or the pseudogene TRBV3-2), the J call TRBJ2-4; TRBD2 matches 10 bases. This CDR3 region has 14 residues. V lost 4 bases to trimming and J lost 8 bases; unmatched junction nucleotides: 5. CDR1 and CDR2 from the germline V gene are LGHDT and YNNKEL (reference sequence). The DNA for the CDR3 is TGTGCCAGCAGCCTAGCGGGAGGAGGACACATTCAGTACTTC. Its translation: CASSLAGGGHIQYF.

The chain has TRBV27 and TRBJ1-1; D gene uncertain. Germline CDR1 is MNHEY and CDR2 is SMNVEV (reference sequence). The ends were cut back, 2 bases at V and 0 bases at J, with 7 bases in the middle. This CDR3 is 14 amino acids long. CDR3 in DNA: TGTGCCAGCAGTTTACGGGGTCTGAACACTGAAGCTTTCTTT. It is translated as CASSLRGLNTEAFF.

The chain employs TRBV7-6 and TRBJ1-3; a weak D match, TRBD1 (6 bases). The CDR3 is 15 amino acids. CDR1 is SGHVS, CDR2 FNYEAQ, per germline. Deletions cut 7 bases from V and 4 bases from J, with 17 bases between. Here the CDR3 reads CASTKGGGFGNTIYF. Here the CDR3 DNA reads TGTGCCAGCACAAAGGGGGGGGGTTTCGGAAACACCATATATTTT. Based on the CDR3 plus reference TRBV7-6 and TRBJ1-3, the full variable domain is GAGVSQSPRYKVTKRGQDVALRCDPISGHVSLYWYRQALGQGPEFLTYFNYEAQQDKSGLPNDRFSAERPEGSISTLTIQRTEQRDSAMYRCASTKGGGFGNTIYFGEGSWLTVV.

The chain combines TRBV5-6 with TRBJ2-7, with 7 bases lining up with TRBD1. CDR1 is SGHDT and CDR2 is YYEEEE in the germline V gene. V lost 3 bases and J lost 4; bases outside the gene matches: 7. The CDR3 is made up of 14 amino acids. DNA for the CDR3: TGTGCCAGCAGCTACGGGACAGACCTTTACGAGCAGTACTTC. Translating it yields CASSYGTDLYEQYF.

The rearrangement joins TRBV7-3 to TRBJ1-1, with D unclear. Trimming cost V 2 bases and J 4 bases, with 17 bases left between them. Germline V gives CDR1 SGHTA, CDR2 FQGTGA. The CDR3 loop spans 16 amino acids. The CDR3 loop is CASSLDGGRIVTEAFF. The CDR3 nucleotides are TGTGCCAGCAGCTTAGATGGAGGGAGAATTGTCACTGAAGCTTTCTTT.

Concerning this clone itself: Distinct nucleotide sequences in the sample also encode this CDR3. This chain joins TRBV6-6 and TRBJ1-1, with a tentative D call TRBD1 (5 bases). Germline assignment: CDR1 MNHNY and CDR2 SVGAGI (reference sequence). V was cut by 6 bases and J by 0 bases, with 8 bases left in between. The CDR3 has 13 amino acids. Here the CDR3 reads CASRRGLNTEAFF. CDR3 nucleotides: TGTGCCAGCAGGCGGGGGTTGAACACTGAAGCTTTCTTT.

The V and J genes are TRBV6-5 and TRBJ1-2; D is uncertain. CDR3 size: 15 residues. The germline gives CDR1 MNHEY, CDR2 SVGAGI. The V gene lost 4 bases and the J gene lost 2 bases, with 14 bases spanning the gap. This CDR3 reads CASSSSRGLNYGYTF. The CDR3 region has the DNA TGTGCCAGCAGTTCCAGCCGAGGGTTGAACTATGGCTACACCTTC.

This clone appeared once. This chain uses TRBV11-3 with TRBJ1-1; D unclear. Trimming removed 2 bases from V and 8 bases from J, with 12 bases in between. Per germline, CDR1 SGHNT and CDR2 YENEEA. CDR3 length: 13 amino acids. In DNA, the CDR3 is TGTGCCAGCAGCTTAAGTTATGGGTTAGAAGCTTTCTTT. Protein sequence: CASSLSYGLEAFF.

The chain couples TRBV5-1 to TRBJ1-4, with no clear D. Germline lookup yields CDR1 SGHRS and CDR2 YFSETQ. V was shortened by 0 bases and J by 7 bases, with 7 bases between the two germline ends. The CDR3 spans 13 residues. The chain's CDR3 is CASSLDFREKLFF. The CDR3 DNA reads TGCGCCAGCAGCTTGGATTTTCGTGAAAAACTGTTTTTT.

In DNA form, the CDR3 reads TGTGCCAGCAGTTCGCAAACCCCAGAAAAGGACAGCCGAGGGGCTGGAAACACCATATATTTT. The encoded protein is CASSSQTPEKDSRGAGNTIYF. The chain is built from TRBV28 and TRBJ1-3; D perhaps matches TRBD1 (6 bases). CDR3 length equals 21 residues. Trimming left V 4 bases short and J 2 bases short, with 30 bases between. Germline loops: CDR1 MDHEN, CDR2 SYDVKM.

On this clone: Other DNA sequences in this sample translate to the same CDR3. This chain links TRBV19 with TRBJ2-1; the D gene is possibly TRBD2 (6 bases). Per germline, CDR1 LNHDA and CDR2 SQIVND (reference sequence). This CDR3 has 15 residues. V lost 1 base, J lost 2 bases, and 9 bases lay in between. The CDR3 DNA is TGTGCCAGTAGTATAGTACCGGGAGCCTACAATGAGCAGTTCTTC. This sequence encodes CASSIVPGAYNEQFF.

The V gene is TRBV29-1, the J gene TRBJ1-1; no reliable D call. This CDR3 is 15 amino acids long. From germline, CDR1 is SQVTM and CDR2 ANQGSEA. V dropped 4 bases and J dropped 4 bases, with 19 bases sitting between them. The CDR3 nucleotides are TGCAGCGTTGGCCCCCCCGGACGACTTACCACTGAAGCTTTCTTT. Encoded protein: CSVGPPGRLTTEAFF.

As DNA, the CDR3 is TGTGCCAGCAGCTCACTGATGACTAGTATTAATGAGCAGTTCTTC. Protein product: CASSSLMTSINEQFF. The V gene is TRBV5-4, the J gene TRBJ2-1; D may be TRBD2 (6 bases). The CDR3 loop spans 15 amino acids. Germline CDR1 and CDR2: SGHNT and YYREEE (reference sequence). Trimming stripped 3 bases from V and 7 bases from J, with 17 bases between.

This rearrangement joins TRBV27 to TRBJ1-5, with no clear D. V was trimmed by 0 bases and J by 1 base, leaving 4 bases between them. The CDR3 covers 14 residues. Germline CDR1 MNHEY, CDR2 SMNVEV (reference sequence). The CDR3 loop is CASSLSGSNQPQHF. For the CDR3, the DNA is TGTGCCAGCAGTTTATCAGGGAGCAATCAGCCCCAGCATTTT.

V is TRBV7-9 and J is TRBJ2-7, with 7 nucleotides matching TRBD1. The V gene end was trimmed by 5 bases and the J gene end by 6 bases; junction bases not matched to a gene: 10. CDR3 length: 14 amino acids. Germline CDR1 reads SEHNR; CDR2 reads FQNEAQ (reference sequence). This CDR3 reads CASSNRDSVLEQYF. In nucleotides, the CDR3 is TGTGCCAGCAGCAACCGGGACAGTGTCCTCGAGCAGTACTTC.

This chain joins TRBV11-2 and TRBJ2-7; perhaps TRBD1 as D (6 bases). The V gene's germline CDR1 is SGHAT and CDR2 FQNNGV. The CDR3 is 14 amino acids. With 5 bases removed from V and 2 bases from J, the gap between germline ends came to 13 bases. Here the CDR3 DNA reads TGTGCCAGCAGCCAAACAGGGCCCACCTACGAGCAGTACTTC. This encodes CASSQTGPTYEQYF.

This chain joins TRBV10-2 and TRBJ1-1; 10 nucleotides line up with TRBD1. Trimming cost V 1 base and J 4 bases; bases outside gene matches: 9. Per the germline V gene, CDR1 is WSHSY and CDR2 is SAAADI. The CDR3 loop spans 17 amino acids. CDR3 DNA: TGCGCCAGCAGTGAGTGGACTGGGACAGGGGACATCACTGAAGCTTTCTTT. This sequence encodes CASSEWTGTGDITEAFF.

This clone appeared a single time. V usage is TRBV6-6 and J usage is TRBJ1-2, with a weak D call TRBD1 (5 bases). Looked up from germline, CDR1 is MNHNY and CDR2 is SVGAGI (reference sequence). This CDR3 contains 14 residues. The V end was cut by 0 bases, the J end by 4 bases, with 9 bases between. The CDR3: CASSYSGELYGYTF. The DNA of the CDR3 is TGTGCCAGCAGTTACTCAGGGGAACTCTATGGCTACACCTTC.

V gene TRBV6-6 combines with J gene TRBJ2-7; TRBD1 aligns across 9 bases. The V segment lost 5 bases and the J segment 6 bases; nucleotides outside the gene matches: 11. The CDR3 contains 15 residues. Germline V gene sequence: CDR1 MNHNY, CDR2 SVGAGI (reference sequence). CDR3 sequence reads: CASSDRDRVVGEQYF. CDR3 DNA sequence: TGTGCCAGCAGTGACCGGGACAGGGTCGTAGGCGAGCAGTACTTC.